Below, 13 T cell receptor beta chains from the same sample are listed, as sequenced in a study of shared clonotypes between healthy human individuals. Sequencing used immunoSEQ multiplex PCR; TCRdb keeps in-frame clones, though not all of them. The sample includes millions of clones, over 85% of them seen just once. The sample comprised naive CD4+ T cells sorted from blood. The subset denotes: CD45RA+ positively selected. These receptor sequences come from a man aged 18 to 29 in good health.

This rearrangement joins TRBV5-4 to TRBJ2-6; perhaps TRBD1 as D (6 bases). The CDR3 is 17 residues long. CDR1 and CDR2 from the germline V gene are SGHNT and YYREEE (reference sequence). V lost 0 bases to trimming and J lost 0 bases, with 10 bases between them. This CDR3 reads CASSLGGHPSGANVLTF. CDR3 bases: TGTGCCAGCAGCTTGGGGGGACACCCCTCTGGGGCCAACGTCCTGACTTTC.

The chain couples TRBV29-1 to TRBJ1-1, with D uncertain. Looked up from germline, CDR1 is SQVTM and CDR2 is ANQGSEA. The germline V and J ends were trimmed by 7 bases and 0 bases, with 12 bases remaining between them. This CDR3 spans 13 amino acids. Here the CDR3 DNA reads TGCAGCGCAGTCACAGAGTTGAACACTGAAGCTTTCTTT. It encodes CSAVTELNTEAFF.

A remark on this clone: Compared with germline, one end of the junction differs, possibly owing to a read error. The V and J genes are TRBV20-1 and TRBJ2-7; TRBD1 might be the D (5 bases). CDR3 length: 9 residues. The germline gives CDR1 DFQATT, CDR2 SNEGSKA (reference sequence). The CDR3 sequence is CQGTYEQYF. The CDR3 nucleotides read TGTCAGGGAACCTACGAGCAGTACTTC.

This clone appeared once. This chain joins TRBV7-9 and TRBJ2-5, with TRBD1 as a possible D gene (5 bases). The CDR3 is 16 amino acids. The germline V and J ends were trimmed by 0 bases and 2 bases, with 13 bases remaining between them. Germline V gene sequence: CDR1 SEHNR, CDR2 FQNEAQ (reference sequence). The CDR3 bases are TGTGCCAGCAGCTTAGCCCCAGGGTACCCGCAAGAGACCCAGTACTTC. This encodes CASSLAPGYPQETQYF.

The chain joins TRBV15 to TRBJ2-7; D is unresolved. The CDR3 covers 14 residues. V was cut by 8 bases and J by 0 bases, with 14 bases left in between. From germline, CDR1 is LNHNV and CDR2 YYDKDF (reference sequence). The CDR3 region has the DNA TGTGCCACCTCCGTGGACGTGAGCTCCTACGAGCAGTACTTC. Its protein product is CATSVDVSSYEQYF.

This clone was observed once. The CDR3 bases are TGTGCCAGCAGTGACCCTCGCGGGGGTGAGACCCAGTACTTC. Translating it yields CASSDPRGGETQYF. The chain is built from TRBV2 and TRBJ2-5, with 7 nucleotides matching TRBD2. The CDR3 runs 14 residues. Germline trimming cut 3 bases from V and 5 bases from J; bases unmatched to any gene: 6. CDR1 is SNHLY and CDR2 is FYNNEI in the germline V gene.

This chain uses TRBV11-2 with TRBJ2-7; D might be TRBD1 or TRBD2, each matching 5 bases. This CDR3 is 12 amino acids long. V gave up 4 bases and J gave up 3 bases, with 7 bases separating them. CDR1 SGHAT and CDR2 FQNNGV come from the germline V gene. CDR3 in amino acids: CASSWDLYEQYF. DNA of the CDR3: TGTGCCAGCAGCTGGGACCTCTACGAGCAGTACTTC.

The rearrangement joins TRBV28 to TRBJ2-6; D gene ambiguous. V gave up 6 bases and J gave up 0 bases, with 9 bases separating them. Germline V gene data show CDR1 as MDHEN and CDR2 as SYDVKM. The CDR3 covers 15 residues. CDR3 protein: CASSYQHSGANVLTF. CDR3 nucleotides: TGTGCCAGCAGCTATCAGCACTCTGGGGCCAACGTCCTGACTTTC. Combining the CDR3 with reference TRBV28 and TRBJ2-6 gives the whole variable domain DVKVTQSSRYLVKRTGEKVFLECVQDMDHENMFWYRQDPGLGLRLIYFSYDVKMKEKGDIPEGYSVSREKKERFSLILESASTNQTSMYLCASSYQHSGANVLTFGAGSRLTVL.

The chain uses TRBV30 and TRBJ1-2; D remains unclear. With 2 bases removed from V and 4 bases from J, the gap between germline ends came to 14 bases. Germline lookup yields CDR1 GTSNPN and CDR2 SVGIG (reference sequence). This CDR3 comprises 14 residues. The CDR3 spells CAWSSGGGGYGYTF. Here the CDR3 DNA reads TGTGCCTGGAGTTCGGGCGGTGGCGGCTATGGCTACACCTTC.

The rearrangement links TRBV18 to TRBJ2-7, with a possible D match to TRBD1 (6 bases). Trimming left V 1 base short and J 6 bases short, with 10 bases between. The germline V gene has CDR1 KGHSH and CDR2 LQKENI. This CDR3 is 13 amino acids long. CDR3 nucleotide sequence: TGTGCCAGCTCACCACTGGCAGGGGTCGAGCAGTACTTC. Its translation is CASSPLAGVEQYF.

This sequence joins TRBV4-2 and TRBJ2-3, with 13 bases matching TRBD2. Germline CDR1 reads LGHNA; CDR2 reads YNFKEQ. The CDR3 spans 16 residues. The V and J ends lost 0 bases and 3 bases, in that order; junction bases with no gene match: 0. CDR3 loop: CASSQEGLAGTDTQYF. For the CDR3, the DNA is TGTGCCAGCAGCCAAGAGGGACTAGCGGGGACAGATACGCAGTATTTT.

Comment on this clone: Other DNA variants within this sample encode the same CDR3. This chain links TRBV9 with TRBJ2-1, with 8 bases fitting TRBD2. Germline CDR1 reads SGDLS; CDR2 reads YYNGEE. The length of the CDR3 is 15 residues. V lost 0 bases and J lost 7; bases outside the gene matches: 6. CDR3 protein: CASSVGSGGRNEQFF. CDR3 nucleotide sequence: TGTGCCAGCAGCGTAGGATCGGGAGGGAGAAATGAGCAGTTCTTC.

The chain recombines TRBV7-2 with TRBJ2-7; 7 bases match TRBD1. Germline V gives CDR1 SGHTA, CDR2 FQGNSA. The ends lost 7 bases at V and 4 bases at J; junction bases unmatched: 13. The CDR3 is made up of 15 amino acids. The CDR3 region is CASTVTGQLGYEQYF. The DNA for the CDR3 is TGTGCCAGCACCGTAACGGGACAGCTCGGGTACGAGCAGTACTTC.